Listed below are T cell receptor beta chains from one sample, sequenced in a study of identical twins. TCRdb called the 5' RACE reads again in MiXCR, with one record for every CDR3 protein. The data show more than 250,000 distinct CDR3 sequences, approximately 8% seen once. These data were also reused for a study on yellow fever vaccine responses in identical twins.

The sample taken for sequencing was memory (CD45RO+) T cells sorted from blood. These receptors were obtained from a woman in her late teens or twenties in good health. Each CDR3 is given without its conserved first and last residue. The D gene is left open where the match is weak.

NA	TRBV5-1	TRBJ1-3	ASTEVSGNTIY
NA	TRBV20-1	TRBJ1-1	SANRNTEAF
TRBD2	TRBV12-3/TRBV12-4	TRBJ2-3	ASSPTSGPRKQY
NA	TRBV6-2/TRBV6-3	TRBJ1-5	ASSSLGQPQH
TRBD1	TRBV6-5	TRBJ1-5	ASSYSGQSNQPQH
TRBD2	TRBV15	TRBJ2-7	ATSAGGKYEQY
NA	TRBV7-2	TRBJ1-1	ASSPTGLSGTEAF
TRBD1	TRBV4-1	TRBJ1-5	ASSQARDRAQPQH
NA	TRBV6-1	TRBJ2-1	ASSPEGASASNEQF
TRBD2	TRBV5-6	TRBJ2-7	ASSLGLAFSYEQY
NA	TRBV2	TRBJ2-3	ASSENGGSDTQY
NA	TRBV10-3	TRBJ2-5	AISVGSEETQY
NA	TRBV18	TRBJ1-1	ASSEVAMNTEAF
TRBD2	TRBV20-1	TRBJ2-3	SAEPNSGEALRAQY
TRBD1	TRBV5-1	TRBJ1-3	ASSLGQVENTIY
TRBD1	TRBV2	TRBJ2-5	ASSDLGQGKETQY
NA	TRBV19	TRBJ1-1	ASSINGRGGNTEAF
NA	TRBV3-1	TRBJ1-6	ASSQGVQGRNSPLH
NA	TRBV12-5	TRBJ2-7	ASGFGAISYEQY
NA	TRBV20-1	TRBJ1-5	SAIGEQVGNQPQH
NA	TRBV7-6	TRBJ2-7	ASSRGGFSYEQY
NA	TRBV5-6	TRBJ2-2	AISPGLMVFGELF
TRBD2	TRBV7-8	TRBJ2-2	ASSLEVTSGFSGELF
TRBD2	TRBV18	TRBJ2-1	ASSPVAGYDGSYNEQF
NA	TRBV7-6	TRBJ2-2	ASSLIQEGTGELF
TRBD2	TRBV6-1	TRBJ2-3	ASRRLAGSSDTQY
NA	TRBV12-3/TRBV12-4	TRBJ2-7	ASSLYGGYEQY
NA	TRBV4-1	TRBJ1-6	ASSQESYNSPLH
NA	TRBV12-3/TRBV12-4	TRBJ1-6	ASSLAPTESNSPLH
TRBD1	TRBV11-2	TRBJ1-5	ASSMGQGGGQPQH
TRBD2	TRBV28	TRBJ2-1	ASSSPASGSLNEQF
NA	TRBV5-5	TRBJ2-1	ASRPAGHLNEQF
NA	TRBV3-1	TRBJ1-2	ASSRSDRGYT
NA	TRBV7-9	TRBJ2-1	ASSLVGSEQF
NA	TRBV20-1	TRBJ1-4	SARDGRAVNEKLF
TRBD2	TRBV20-1	TRBJ2-1	SARVLAGTNEQF
NA	TRBV28	TRBJ1-5	ASSSHGDLYSNQPQH
NA	TRBV11-2	TRBJ2-1	ASSQATTSYNEQF
NA	TRBV7-9	TRBJ2-7	ASSTLDHLDEQY
NA	TRBV4-1	TRBJ2-3	ASSQVFSNYLTDTQY
NA	TRBV10-2	TRBJ2-5	ASSGLTQETQY
TRBD2	TRBV5-1	TRBJ2-4	ASSWGRASAKNIQY
TRBD2	TRBV14	TRBJ2-5	ASSSRLAATSETQY
NA	TRBV29-1	TRBJ1-2	SGGRENYGYT
TRBD1	TRBV24-1	TRBJ2-2	ATSVSSRGPGGELF
NA	TRBV2	TRBJ1-1	ASSVLFSEAF
NA	TRBV6-1	TRBJ1-1	ASRAMENTEAF
NA	TRBV7-9	TRBJ2-7	ASSSPGVTYEQY
TRBD2	TRBV6-4	TRBJ2-3	ASSEAGGSTDTQY
TRBD2	TRBV4-2	TRBJ2-1	ASSQRPSGIEQF
TRBD1	TRBV5-1	TRBJ2-1	ASSLDGQGNREQF
NA	TRBV4-1	TRBJ2-1	ASSLTGVKNEQF
TRBD2	TRBV6-1	TRBJ2-1	ASSRLAGGGHNEQF